In this sample, the clone carrying this TCR beta chain turned up a few times. The antigen is unknown. The data were produced by immunoSEQ multiplex PCR, yet TCRdb's version contains in-frame clones alone and is incomplete. The sample holds tens of thousands of clones; 83% are singletons and the top ten take roughly 0.7%. These data come from a study of T cells in narcolepsy. Across the study: Donors had narcolepsy type 1 or type 2, or were healthy controls.

Study-level results: HCRT-specific and TRIB2-specific autoreactive clonotypes appeared among same-patient CSF and blood CD4+ clonotypes. Healthy controls reportedly lacked the autoreactive clonotypes serially found in patients' blood. No autoreactive T cell clone sequences appeared in some memory CD4+ repertoires.

Trimming left V 6 bases short and J 1 base short, with 15 bases between. The V gene's germline CDR1 is MNHEY and CDR2 SVGAGI. CDR3 length: 15 residues. The sequence was collected from a human donor in good health. Sequenced input: memory (CD45RA-) CD4+ T cells from blood. This chain joins TRBV6-5 and TRBJ1-1; perhaps TRBD1 as D (6 bases). CDR3 bases: TGTGCCAGCAGCCCCGGGGGGGCCGGGAACACTGAAGCTTTCTTT. As protein: CASSPGGAGNTEAFF.